The clone carrying this TCR beta chain was picked up a small number of times. Its antigen is as yet unknown. Other DNA sequences in the same sample also yield this CDR3. This sample was included in a study of shared clonotypes between healthy human individuals. As for the study in general: Samples came from a couple of female and three male donors aged 18 to 49.

Germline CDR1 reads WNHNN; CDR2 reads SYGVQD (reference sequence). V gave up 5 bases and J gave up 1 base, with 11 bases separating them. CDR3 size: 15 residues. Whole-study findings and limits: There were few donors, and this limited the genetic and exposure-history diversity represented.

PCR replicates from unsorted PBMC used 250 to 300 ng DNA, and this amount was approximately 30,000 T cell genomes. Repertoires were generated with immunoSEQ multiplex PCR, while TCRdb's copy carries only in-frame clones and drops some. The sample records hundreds of thousands of clones, about four fifths being singletons. Adult Caucasians living in Nashville, Tennessee made up all of the donors. The TCR comes from a woman aged 40 to 55 in good health. Some clones in this sample may be carry-over from other donors' samples. The sequenced sample was PBMCs. This rearrangement joins TRBV10-1 to TRBJ2-2, with a tentative D call TRBD1 (6 bases). This chain's CDR3 is CASSPQQGNTGELFF. CDR3 DNA: TGCGCCAGCAGTCCCCAACAGGGGAACACCGGGGAGCTGTTTTTT.